Listed here are 30 T cell receptor beta chains from one sample, sequenced in a study of blood T cell repertoires in COVID-19. Clones were sequenced by immunoSEQ multiplex PCR, and TCRdb holds only the in-frame ones, with some missing. The table records just over 95,000 clones, 75% to 85% of them present only once. Sequencing was done on a sample of peripheral blood. These receptors were collected from a man between 60 and 70 years old with acute or convalescent COVID-19.

This clone was found once. Written as DNA, the CDR3 is TGTGCCAGCAGTAGAAGTAGCGGGAGCATCAACACCGGGGAGCTGTTTTTT. It codes for CASSRSSGSINTGELFF. V usage is TRBV27 and J usage is TRBJ2-2, with 9 bases that match TRBD2. V was clipped by 5 bases and J by 2 bases; unmatched bases: 9. Germline CDR1 reads MNHEY; CDR2 reads SMNVEV (reference sequence). There are 17 residues in the CDR3.

The CDR3 sequence is CATSRGHLNTEAFF. For the CDR3, the DNA is TGTGCCACATCCAGGGGACACCTGAACACTGAAGCTTTCTTT. The chain couples TRBV2 to TRBJ1-1; D may be TRBD1 (6 bases). Germline lookup yields CDR1 SNHLY and CDR2 FYNNEI. This CDR3 comprises 14 residues. V was pared by 10 bases and J by 0 bases, with 15 bases between.

The rearrangement joins TRBV15 to TRBJ2-2; 7 bases agree with TRBD1. From germline, CDR1 is LNHNV and CDR2 YYDKDF (reference sequence). The CDR3 is 15 residues long. Trimming cost V 5 bases and J 2 bases; bases outside gene matches: 5. CDR3 region: CATSPRQGNTGELFF. Written as DNA, the CDR3 is TGTGCCACCAGCCCCCGACAGGGAAACACCGGGGAGCTGTTTTTT. The full variable domain, in which reference TRBV15 and TRBJ2-2 provide the parts outside the CDR3, is DAMVIQNPRYQVTQFGKPVTLSCSQTLNHNVMYWYQQKSSQAPKLLFHYYDKDFNNEADTPDNFQSRRPNTSFCFLDIRSPGLGDTAMYLCATSPRQGNTGELFFGEGSRLTVL.

V gene TRBV5-4 combines with J gene TRBJ2-1; D is uncertain. Germline V CDR1 and CDR2: SGHNT, YYREEE (reference sequence). The CDR3 has 13 amino acids. Trimming stripped 1 base from V and 0 bases from J, with 2 bases between. The CDR3 DNA is TGTGCCAGCAGCTTGCACTCCTACAATGAGCAGTTCTTC. Protein: CASSLHSYNEQFF.

This rearrangement joins TRBV5-1 to TRBJ2-5, with 8 bases lining up with TRBD1. The length of the CDR3 is 13 residues. The V segment lost 6 bases and the J segment 6 bases; nucleotides outside the gene matches: 7. Looked up from germline, CDR1 is SGHRS and CDR2 is YFSETQ. The CDR3 loop is CASTEQGGQTQYF. For the CDR3, the DNA is TGCGCCAGCACCGAACAGGGGGGCCAGACCCAGTACTTC.

The chain has TRBV30 and TRBJ2-7; the D is unclear. The CDR3 loop spans 13 amino acids. V lost 1 base to trimming and J lost 2 bases, with 9 bases between them. Germline assignment: CDR1 GTSNPN and CDR2 SVGIG (reference sequence). CDR3: CAWSAQLAYEQYF. CDR3 in DNA: TGTGCCTGGAGTGCCCAGCTAGCCTACGAGCAGTACTTC.

The chain is built from TRBV13 and TRBJ2-2, with TRBD2 as a possible D gene (5 bases). V was cut by 4 bases and J by 4 bases, with 22 bases left in between. This CDR3 is built from 18 residues. Germline V gives CDR1 PRHDT, CDR2 FYEKMQ (reference sequence). This chain's CDR3 is CASSSPRRGNRITGELFF. For the CDR3, the DNA is TGTGCCAGCAGCTCCCCGAGGAGAGGGAATCGAATCACCGGGGAGCTGTTTTTT.

V is TRBV30 and J is TRBJ2-3; the D is unclear. The germline V gene encodes CDR1 GTSNPN and CDR2 SVGIG (reference sequence). The CDR3 covers 13 residues. Trimming removed 0 bases at V and 4 bases at J, with 8 bases between. In nucleotides, the CDR3 is TGTGCCTGGAGTGTTCTATTCTCAGATACGCAGTATTTT. It specifies CAWSVLFSDTQYF. Looking up the rest from reference TRBV30 and TRBJ2-3 gives the full variable domain: SQTIHQWPATLVQPVGSPLSLECTVEGTSNPNLYWYRQAAGRGLQLLFYSVGIGQISSEVPQNLSASRPQDRQFILSSKKLLLSDSGFYLCAWSVLFSDTQYFGPGTRLTVL.

This clone was seen once. CDR3 nucleotide sequence: TGTGCCAGCAGTTACTCCCAATACAATGAGCAGTTCTTC. Residues: CASSYSQYNEQFF. The V call is TRBV6-2 or TRBV6-3, the J call TRBJ2-1; D uncertain. Germline values: CDR1 MNHEY, CDR2 SVGEGT. V gave up 0 bases and J gave up 4 bases, with 4 bases separating them. The CDR3 has 13 residues.

The chain carries TRBV4-1 and TRBJ2-1; 9 nucleotides agree with TRBD2. CDR1 is MGHRA and CDR2 is YSYEKL in the germline V gene. This CDR3 contains 18 residues. V shed 3 bases, J shed 5 bases, and the junction held 14 bases outside the gene matches. The DNA of the CDR3 is TGCGCCAGCAGCCAGTCGATAGCGGGAGCAAGTTTGGACAATGAGCAGTTCTTC. It encodes CASSQSIAGASLDNEQFF.

V usage is TRBV6-2 or TRBV6-3 and J usage is TRBJ1-6; 7 bases are shared with TRBD1. J gave up 7 bases and V 4 bases, and 4 bases lay outside the gene matches. Per the germline V gene, CDR1 is MNHEY and CDR2 is SVGEGT. This CDR3 is built from 14 residues. DNA for the CDR3: TGTGCCAGCAGTTCCCCCAGGGGGAATTCACCCCTCCACTTT. Translated: CASSSPRGNSPLHF.

This clone was observed a handful of times. The rearrangement uses TRBV11-3 and TRBJ2-3; TRBD1 aligns across 10 bases. J gave up 5 bases and V 5 bases, and 7 bases lay outside the gene matches. The CDR3 extends over 15 amino acids. Germline loops: CDR1 SGHNT, CDR2 YENEEA. The CDR3 loop is CASSPGQGLVDTQYF. The CDR3 nucleotides read TGTGCCAGCAGCCCGGGACAGGGGCTTGTAGATACGCAGTATTTT.

The rearrangement uses TRBV7-9 and TRBJ2-1; 8 bases match TRBD2. V shed 7 bases and J 8 bases; nucleotides not matched to a gene: 13. The germline V gene has CDR1 SEHNR and CDR2 FQNEAQ (reference sequence). The CDR3 is 15 residues long. DNA of the CDR3: TGTGCCAGCATCCTAACGAGCGGGAGATGGGATGAGCAGTTCTTC. It encodes CASILTSGRWDEQFF.

The rearrangement links TRBV30 to TRBJ1-6; D perhaps matches TRBD1 (5 bases). This CDR3 has 12 amino acids. Deletions cut 4 bases from V and 7 bases from J, with 8 bases between. The germline V gene has CDR1 GTSNPN and CDR2 SVGIG (reference sequence). The CDR3 DNA sequence: TGTGCCTGGAATACAGGAAATTCACCCCTCCACTTT. Amino acid sequence: CAWNTGNSPLHF. The full variable domain, completed using reference TRBV30 and TRBJ1-6, is SQTIHQWPATLVQPVGSPLSLECTVEGTSNPNLYWYRQAAGRGLQLLFYSVGIGQISSEVPQNLSASRPQDRQFILSSKKLLLSDSGFYLCAWNTGNSPLHFGNGTRLTVT.

This clone was seen ten or more times. The chain carries TRBV7-9 and TRBJ2-1; possibly TRBD1 for D (6 bases). From germline, CDR1 is SEHNR and CDR2 FQNEAQ (reference sequence). V was clipped by 1 base and J by 9 bases, with 13 bases between them. CDR3 length equals 14 residues. The CDR3 is CASSLDFSGAEQFF. CDR3 DNA sequence: TGTGCCAGCAGCTTAGATTTCTCAGGGGCTGAGCAGTTCTTC.

The V and J genes are TRBV19 and TRBJ1-1; 8 nucleotides align to TRBD1. The CDR3 is 12 residues long. CDR1 and CDR2 from the germline V gene are LNHDA and SQIVND (reference sequence). The V segment lost 9 bases and the J segment 11 bases; nucleotides outside the gene matches: 11. CDR3 in DNA: TGTGCCAGCCTTACCTACAGGGGGGACGCTTTCTTT. Its translation: CASLTYRGDAFF.

The chain carries TRBV5-4 and TRBJ1-1; perhaps TRBD1 as D (5 bases). This CDR3 has 13 amino acids. Per germline, CDR1 SGHNT and CDR2 YYREEE (reference sequence). V was clipped by 9 bases and J by 6 bases, with 18 bases between them. The CDR3 DNA reads TGTGCCACAAGAGAAGCCCCAGGGCCTGAAGCTTTCTTT. Encoded protein: CATREAPGPEAFF.

The chain carries TRBV24-1 and TRBJ2-1, with 9 positions matching TRBD2. Germline assignment: CDR1 KGHDR and CDR2 SFDVKD. V lost 0 bases to trimming and J lost 2 bases; unmatched junction nucleotides: 10. CDR3 size: 19 residues. The CDR3 nucleotides are TGTGCCACCAGTGATTTGAACGGGCGGGAGGGCAGGACCTACAATGAGCAGTTCTTC. Protein sequence: CATSDLNGREGRTYNEQFF.

This chain joins TRBV2 and TRBJ1-6; D is ambiguous. V was pared by 6 bases and J by 7 bases, with 13 bases between. The CDR3 sequence is 14 residues long. Germline V gene data show CDR1 as SNHLY and CDR2 as FYNNEI. CDR3 in DNA: TGTGCCAGCAGACTAGACCAAGGGAATTCACCCCTCCACTTT. Translated, it gives CASRLDQGNSPLHF. Full variable domain (missing parts from reference TRBV2 and TRBJ1-6): EPEVTQTPSHQVTQMGQEVILRCVPISNHLYFYWYRQILGQKVEFLVSFYNNEISEKSEIFDDQFSVERPDGSNFTLKIRSTKLEDSAMYFCASRLDQGNSPLHFGNGTRLTVT.

The chain carries TRBV19 and TRBJ2-3; 10 bases are a match to TRBD2. The CDR3 is 13 amino acids. The V and J ends lost 10 bases and 1 base, in that order; junction bases with no gene match: 2. Germline V gene sequence: CDR1 LNHDA, CDR2 SQIVND (reference sequence). CDR3 coding DNA: TGTGCCACCGGGACTAGCGGCACAGATACGCAGTATTTT. This gives the protein CATGTSGTDTQYF.

The chain employs TRBV12-5 and TRBJ2-5; perhaps TRBD2 as D (5 bases). Trimming took off 1 base at V and 5 bases at J, with 14 bases between the two ends. Germline CDR1 reads LGHNT; CDR2 reads FRNRAP. This CDR3 has 15 amino acids. CDR3 nucleotides: TGTGCTAGTGGTTTGGGGGCAGTAGCGTCGGAGACCCAGTACTTC. It encodes CASGLGAVASETQYF.

This chain uses TRBV4-1 with TRBJ2-7; 7 bases align to TRBD1. V gave up 5 bases and J gave up 3 bases; unmatched junction bases: 7. The germline CDR1 and CDR2 sequences are MGHRA and YSYEKL. This CDR3 spans 14 amino acids. Here the CDR3 DNA reads TGCGCCAGCAGCAAACAACAGGGGTTCTACGAGCAGTACTTC. Translating it yields CASSKQQGFYEQYF.

The rearrangement links TRBV19 to TRBJ1-3; maybe TRBD1 (5 bases). This CDR3 region has 15 residues. V dropped 8 bases and J dropped 6 bases, with 20 bases sitting between them. The V gene's germline CDR1 is LNHDA and CDR2 SQIVND (reference sequence). CDR3 DNA: TGTGCCAGTTCTAATCCGGGACTGCCGAAAAACACCATATATTTT. Amino acids: CASSNPGLPKNTIYF.

The chain is built from TRBV11-2 and TRBJ2-1; 9 nucleotides match TRBD1. CDR3 length: 14 residues. The V gene end was trimmed by 3 bases and the J gene end by 7 bases; junction bases not matched to a gene: 4. The germline gives CDR1 SGHAT, CDR2 FQNNGV. The DNA of the CDR3 is TGTGCCAGCAGCTTGGGACAGGGTAAAAATGAGCAGTTCTTC. Amino acid sequence: CASSLGQGKNEQFF.

This clone came up a few times. This chain joins TRBV11-2 and TRBJ2-7; 12 nucleotides agree with TRBD2. The germline V gene encodes CDR1 SGHAT and CDR2 FQNNGV. CDR3 length: 13 residues. CDR3: CGKATSGGGEQYF. The CDR3 DNA reads as TGTGGTAAGGCGACTAGCGGGGGTGGCGAGCAGTACTTC.

The J gene is TRBJ1-4, the V gene TRBV10-3; 11 bases are shared with TRBD1. CDR1 is ENHRY, CDR2 SYGVKD, per germline. CDR3 length: 16 amino acids. With V trimmed by 0 bases and J by 5 bases, 2 bases remained unmatched. CDR3 in amino acids: CAISESRDRGNEKLFF. The DNA for the CDR3 is TGTGCCATCAGTGAGTCGAGGGACAGGGGGAATGAAAAACTGTTTTTT.

The chain joins TRBV19 to TRBJ2-3; tentatively, D is TRBD1 (5 bases). CDR3 length: 14 residues. Trimming removed 6 bases at V and 2 bases at J, with 12 bases between. Germline CDR1 LNHDA, CDR2 SQIVND (reference sequence). As DNA, the CDR3 is TGTGCCAGTAGGGCGACAGACTCCACAGATACGCAGTATTTT. Protein product: CASRATDSTDTQYF.

The J gene is TRBJ1-6, the V gene TRBV27; the match to TRBD1 covers 8 bases. In germline, CDR1 is MNHEY, CDR2 SMNVEV (reference sequence). With 6 bases clipped from V and 2 bases from J, the junction kept 0 bases outside the gene matches. This CDR3 region has 14 residues. CDR3 sequence (DNA): TGTGCCAGCAGGACAGGGGCCTATAATTCACCCCTCCACTTT. Amino acid sequence: CASRTGAYNSPLHF.

The chain joins TRBV6-5 to TRBJ2-5; 11 bases map to TRBD2. The CDR3 extends over 14 amino acids. In germline, CDR1 is MNHEY, CDR2 SVGAGI. The ends lost 7 bases at V and 5 bases at J; junction bases unmatched: 6. The CDR3 spells CASTTGLAAETQYF. The CDR3 nucleotides read TGTGCCAGCACCACGGGACTAGCGGCGGAGACCCAGTACTTC.

This clone has only one observation. The chain combines TRBV19 with TRBJ2-7, with D tentatively TRBD2 (6 bases). Germline V CDR1 and CDR2: LNHDA, SQIVND (reference sequence). This CDR3 region has 15 residues. The V and J ends lost 3 bases and 4 bases respectively, with 16 bases between them. Here the CDR3 reads CASSMSPAGIYEQYV. CDR3 nucleotide sequence: TGTGCCAGTAGTATGAGCCCAGCGGGCATATACGAGCAGTACGTC.